The T cell receptor beta chain under discussion was sequenced for a study of beta chain features in type 1 diabetes. In this sample, this clone turned up a few times. Its antigen remains unknown. Germline CDR1 SQVTM, CDR2 ANQGSEA. CDR3 length: 13 residues. Trimming took 0 bases from V and 5 from J; bases not matched to a gene: 3. Reverse transcription of all isolated RNA meant that expressed TCRB transcripts were sequenced. Produced via immunoSEQ multiplex PCR; TCRdb's table is partial and in-frame only. The sample carries 35,000 or so clones, 50% to 75% recorded once. General study points: Comparison showed that naive, central memory and Treg TCRB repertoires appeared more similar among patients than among healthy donors. Shorter TCRB CDR3s, moderately but significantly so, marked every one of the four CD4+ subsets in Type 1 diabetes patients.

This sequence was found in a woman in her thirties in good health. Sequencing used Tregs from blood. The chain joins TRBV29-1 to TRBJ2-5, with 7 bases fitting TRBD2. CDR3 bases: TGCAGCGTTGAAGAGGGAGGGATCGAGACCCAGTACTTC. Amino acids: CSVEEGGIETQYF.